This T cell receptor beta chain was observed in a study of cytomegalovirus exposure and HLA in healthy donors. Trimming removed 4 bases from V and 7 bases from J; junction bases left unmatched: 10. The CDR3 sequence is 15 residues long. Germline assignment: CDR1 MGHRA and CDR2 YSYEKL. The PCR was carried out with 60 Vbeta primers and 13 Jbeta primers. TCRdb keeps only in-frame clones here, not all; method: immunoSEQ multiplex PCR. The sample includes about 160,000 clones, approximately 88% of them seen just once. What was sequenced was PBMCs. This sequence joins TRBV4-1 and TRBJ2-1; 7 nucleotides align to TRBD1. The origin of this receptor is a woman aged 25 to 39 in good health and CMV-seronegative. The CDR3 region is CASSPPGTATNEQFF. The CDR3 DNA follows: TGCGCCAGCAGCCCCCCCGGGACAGCGACTAATGAGCAGTTCTTC.